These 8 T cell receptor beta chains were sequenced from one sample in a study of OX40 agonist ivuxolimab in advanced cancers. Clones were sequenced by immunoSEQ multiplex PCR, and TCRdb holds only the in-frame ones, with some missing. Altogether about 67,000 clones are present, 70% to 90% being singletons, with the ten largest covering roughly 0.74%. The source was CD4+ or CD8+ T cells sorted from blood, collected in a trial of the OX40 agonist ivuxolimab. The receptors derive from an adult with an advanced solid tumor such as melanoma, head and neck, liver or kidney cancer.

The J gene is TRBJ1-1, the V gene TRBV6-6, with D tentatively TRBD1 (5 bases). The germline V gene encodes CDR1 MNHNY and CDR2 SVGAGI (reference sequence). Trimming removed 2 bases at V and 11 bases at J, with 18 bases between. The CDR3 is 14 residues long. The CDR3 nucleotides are TGTGCCAGCAGTTACCTCGCCGTCGACAGCTCTGCTTTCTTT. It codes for CASSYLAVDSSAFF.

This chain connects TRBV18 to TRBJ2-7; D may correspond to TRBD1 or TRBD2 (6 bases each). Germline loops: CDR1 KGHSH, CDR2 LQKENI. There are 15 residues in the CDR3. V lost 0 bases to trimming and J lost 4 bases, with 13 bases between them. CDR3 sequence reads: CASSPPGGLSYEQYF. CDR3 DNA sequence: TGTGCCAGCTCACCACCGGGGGGCCTTTCTTACGAGCAGTACTTC.

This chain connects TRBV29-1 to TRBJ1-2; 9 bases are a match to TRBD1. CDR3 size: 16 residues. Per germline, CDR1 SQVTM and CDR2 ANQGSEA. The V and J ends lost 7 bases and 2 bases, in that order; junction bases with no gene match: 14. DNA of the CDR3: TGCAGCGCGCGCCGCCTCTCCGGACAGGGGAACTATGGCTACACCTTC. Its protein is CSARRLSGQGNYGYTF.

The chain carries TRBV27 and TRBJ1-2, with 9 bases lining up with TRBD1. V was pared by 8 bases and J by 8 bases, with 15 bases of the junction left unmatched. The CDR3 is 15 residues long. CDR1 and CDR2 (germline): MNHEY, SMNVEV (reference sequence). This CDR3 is CASALGQGNLWGYTF. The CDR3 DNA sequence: TGTGCCAGCGCCCTAGGACAGGGGAATTTATGGGGCTACACCTTC.

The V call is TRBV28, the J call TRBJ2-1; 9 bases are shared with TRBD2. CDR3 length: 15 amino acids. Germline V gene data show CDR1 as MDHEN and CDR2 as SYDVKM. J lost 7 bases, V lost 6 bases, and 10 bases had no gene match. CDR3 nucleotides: TGTGCCAGCAGGAATAGCGGGGGTTTTCGGAATGAGCAGTTCTTC. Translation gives CASRNSGGFRNEQFF.

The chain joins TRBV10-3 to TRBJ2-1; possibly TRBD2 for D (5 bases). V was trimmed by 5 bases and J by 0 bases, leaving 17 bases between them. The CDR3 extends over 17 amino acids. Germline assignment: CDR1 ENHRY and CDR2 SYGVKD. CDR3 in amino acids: CAISFRESTSSYNEQFF. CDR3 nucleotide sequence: TGTGCCATCAGTTTCAGAGAATCTACTAGCTCCTACAATGAGCAGTTCTTC.

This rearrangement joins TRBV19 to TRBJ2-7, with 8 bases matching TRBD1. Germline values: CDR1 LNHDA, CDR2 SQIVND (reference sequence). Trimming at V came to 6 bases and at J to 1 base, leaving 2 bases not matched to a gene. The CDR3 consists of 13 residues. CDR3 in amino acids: CASSRDRSYEQYF. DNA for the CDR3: TGTGCCAGTAGCCGGGACAGGTCCTACGAGCAGTACTTC.

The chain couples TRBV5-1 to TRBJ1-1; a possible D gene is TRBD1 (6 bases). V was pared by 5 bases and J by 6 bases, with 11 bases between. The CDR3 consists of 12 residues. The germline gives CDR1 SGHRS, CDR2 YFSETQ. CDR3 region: CASRDEGAEAFF. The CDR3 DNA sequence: TGCGCCAGCAGGGACGAGGGGGCTGAAGCTTTCTTT.